These 16 T cell receptor beta chains share one sample of origin, sequenced in a study of blood T cell dynamics during melanoma immunotherapy (dated by TCRdb to about 2020). Library construction relied on the immunoSEQ multiplex PCR assay. TCRdb re-hosts the immuneACCESS table, in-frame sequences only. Its copies lack some clones; in the studies checked, an unresolved V gene accounts for under half of them, and the cause for the rest is not known. This sample holds 17,000 or so clones; about 83% were observed only once. Of the sample, 6.5% to 8% falls within the top ten clones. The meaning of the sample's time point label: pre-treatment baseline. Source: blood, taken from a patient treated with checkpoint blockade. The receptors originated from a human donor with melanoma.

The rearrangement joins TRBV28 to TRBJ1-2; D perhaps matches TRBD1 (6 bases). Trimming shortened V by 6 bases and J by 4 bases, and 15 bases separated the two germline ends. The CDR3 runs to 14 residues. Germline-derived CDR1 and CDR2 are MDHEN and SYDVKM. DNA of the CDR3: TGTGCCAGCAGATCAGGGGCCCCTTTCTATGGCTACACCTTC. The encoded protein is CASRSGAPFYGYTF.

The chain uses TRBV7-6 and TRBJ2-7; 12 bases match TRBD2. The CDR3 runs 17 residues. The germline CDR1 and CDR2 sequences are SGHVS and FNYEAQ. Unmatched junction bases numbered 14, after V lost 5 bases and J lost 6 bases. This CDR3 reads CASSALSSGRAGREQYF. The DNA of the CDR3 is TGTGCCAGCAGCGCCCTTTCTAGCGGGAGGGCAGGGCGCGAGCAGTACTTC.

The chain carries TRBV19 and TRBJ1-3; D remains ambiguous. Trimming removed 0 bases at V and 9 bases at J, with 15 bases between. The CDR3 covers 15 residues. CDR1 and CDR2 from the germline V gene are LNHDA and SQIVND (reference sequence). This chain's CDR3 is CASSIDLAAGGTIYF. The CDR3 region has the DNA TGTGCCAGTAGTATAGATCTGGCAGCGGGCGGCACCATATATTTT. The full variable domain, with the rest looked up from reference TRBV19 and TRBJ1-3, is DGGITQSPKYLFRKEGQNVTLSCEQNLNHDAMYWYRQDPGQGLRLIYYSQIVNDFQKGDIAEGYSVSREKKESFPLTVTSAQKNPTAFYLCASSIDLAAGGTIYFGEGSWLTVV.

V is TRBV7-3 and J is TRBJ1-5, with 11 nucleotides matching TRBD1. From germline, CDR1 is SGHTA and CDR2 FQGTGA. J lost 2 bases, V lost 1 base, and 10 bases had no gene match. This CDR3 contains 19 residues. CDR3 DNA sequence: TGTGCCAGCAGCTTAAGTATCGGACAGGGGGCTTTCGGCAATCAGCCCCAGCATTTT. Its translation: CASSLSIGQGAFGNQPQHF.

V is TRBV28 and J is TRBJ1-2; 12 nucleotides align to TRBD1. The CDR3 has 13 amino acids. The V segment lost 6 bases and the J segment 6 bases; nucleotides outside the gene matches: 2. Germline assignment: CDR1 MDHEN and CDR2 SYDVKM. The chain's CDR3 is CASSGDRGHGYTF. The CDR3 DNA reads TGTGCCAGCAGCGGGGACAGGGGGCATGGCTACACCTTC.

This clone appeared a single time. V gene TRBV30 combines with J gene TRBJ1-1; no clear D gene. V was pared by 2 bases and J by 11 bases, with 15 bases between. The V gene's germline CDR1 is GTSNPN and CDR2 SVGIG (reference sequence). The CDR3 runs to 12 residues. The CDR3 DNA reads as TGTGCCTGGAGTACCCTCTGGGGTTCGGCTTTCTTT. Encoded protein: CAWSTLWGSAFF.

V and J are TRBV2 and TRBJ1-5; D is uncertain. Germline V lookup: CDR1 SNHLY, CDR2 FYNNEI. Trimming cost V 6 bases and J 3 bases, with 12 bases left between them. The CDR3 has 14 residues. The CDR3 is CASRISGNNQPQHF. The CDR3, as DNA: TGTGCCAGCAGGATAAGTGGAAACAATCAGCCCCAGCATTTT.

This rearrangement joins TRBV28 to TRBJ1-4; D might be TRBD1 (5 bases). Looked up from germline, CDR1 is MDHEN and CDR2 is SYDVKM. This CDR3 comprises 15 residues. Deletions cut 0 bases from V and 7 bases from J, with 12 bases between. The CDR3 nucleotides are TGTGCCAGCAGTTTATGGGGGCCCTCTGGTGAAAAACTGTTTTTT. It is translated as CASSLWGPSGEKLFF.

This chain uses TRBV18 with TRBJ2-3; 15 bases match TRBD2. With 3 bases clipped from V and 0 bases from J, the junction kept 4 bases outside the gene matches. The CDR3 has 18 residues. Germline V CDR1 and CDR2: KGHSH, LQKENI. CDR3 residues: CASSPLGLAGGSTDTQYF. For the CDR3, the DNA is TGTGCCAGCTCACCTTTGGGACTAGCGGGAGGAAGCACAGATACGCAGTATTTT.

The V and J genes are TRBV7-3 and TRBJ2-6; no clear D. Looked up from germline, CDR1 is SGHTA and CDR2 is FQGTGA. Trimming shortened V by 5 bases and J by 0 bases, and 2 bases separated the two germline ends. CDR3 length: 13 residues. CDR3 sequence: CASSGSGANVLTF. CDR3 sequence (DNA): TGTGCCAGCAGCGGCTCTGGGGCCAACGTCCTGACTTTC.

The chain combines TRBV7-9 with TRBJ2-1; D possibly uses TRBD1 or TRBD2 (6 bases each). CDR1 and CDR2 from the germline V gene are SEHNR and FQNEAQ (reference sequence). V lost 1 base and J lost 11, with 9 bases in between. The CDR3 extends over 12 amino acids. The CDR3 here is CASSLVGGQQFF. In DNA form, the CDR3 reads TGTGCCAGCAGCTTAGTTGGGGGGCAGCAGTTCTTC.

The rearrangement uses TRBV5-4 and TRBJ2-1, with 9 bases that match TRBD2. J lost 5 bases, V lost 4 bases, and 10 bases had no gene match. Germline-derived CDR1 and CDR2 are SGHNT and YYREEE (reference sequence). CDR3 size: 16 residues. CDR3 nucleotide sequence: TGTGCCAGCAGCGGCGTATTACTAGCGGGCAACAATGAGCAGTTCTTC. Its translation is CASSGVLLAGNNEQFF. The variable domain in full, completed from reference TRBV5-4 and TRBJ2-1, reads ETGVTQSPTHLIKTRGQQVTLRCSSQSGHNTVSWYQQALGQGPQFIFQYYREEENGRGNFPPRFSGLQFPNYSSELNVNALELDDSALYLCASSGVLLAGNNEQFFGPGTRLTVL.

This chain joins TRBV7-9 and TRBJ2-3; D remains ambiguous. CDR1 SEHNR and CDR2 FQNEAQ come from the germline V gene (reference sequence). The CDR3 contains 14 residues. V dropped 2 bases and J dropped 1 base, with 7 bases sitting between them. CDR3 protein: CASSLKGGTDTQYF. The CDR3 DNA follows: TGTGCCAGCAGCTTAAAAGGTGGCACAGATACGCAGTATTTT.

This chain links TRBV7-3 with TRBJ2-1; 10 bases match TRBD1. The germline V gene has CDR1 SGHTA and CDR2 FQGTGA. V was pared by 1 base and J by 8 bases, with 5 bases of the junction left unmatched. This CDR3 spans 15 amino acids. The CDR3 region has the DNA TGTGCCAGCAGCTTAATGGGACAGGGGAGGTATGAGCAGTTCTTC. This codes for CASSLMGQGRYEQFF.

This clone was counted between two and nine times. The chain couples TRBV30 to TRBJ1-1, with D hard to call. The CDR3 sequence is 13 residues long. V lost 1 base to trimming and J lost 6 bases, with 12 bases between them. Germline V gene lookup returns CDR1 GTSNPN and CDR2 SVGIG (reference sequence). The CDR3 DNA reads TGTGCCTGGAGTGGTGGATCAGGCGCTGAAGCTTTCTTT. Translated: CAWSGGSGAEAFF.

The rearrangement links TRBV11-2 to TRBJ2-7; 9 bases line up with TRBD1. Germline-derived CDR1 and CDR2 are SGHAT and FQNNGV. The CDR3 is made up of 13 amino acids. V was pared by 4 bases and J by 5 bases, with 3 bases of the junction left unmatched. CDR3 nucleotide sequence: TGTGCCAGCAGCTCTCGGACAGGGGACGAGCAGTACTTC. Protein product: CASSSRTGDEQYF.